One TCR beta chain is described in this entry. This sample was taken from a study of control samples from healthy donors and cancer patients. V lost 1 base, J lost 4 bases, and 22 bases lay in between. The CDR3 runs to 19 residues. Germline lookup yields CDR1 KGHDR and CDR2 SFDVKD. Sequencing was performed with immunoSEQ multiplex PCR; in TCRdb, only in-frame clones are kept and a portion is missing. The table has about 140,000 clones, roughly 92% seen once. Sequencing was done on a sample of blood. The V gene is TRBV24-1, the J gene TRBJ2-1, with D tentatively TRBD1 (6 bases). The TCR comes from a man aged 30 to 39 in good health. The CDR3 nucleotides read TGTGCCACCAGTGATTTTTCGGGGAAGACAGGCGACGGATACAATGAGCAGTTCTTC. Its protein product is CATSDFSGKTGDGYNEQFF.